What follows are 25 T cell receptor beta chains derived from one specimen sequenced in a study of T cells in Graves' hyperthyroidism and ophthalmopathy. TCR beta CDR3 sequences were amplified from RNA transcripts. The HTBI primer set was used in a first-round RT-PCR of the TCR CDR3. TCRdb ran MiXCR on the multiplex PCR reads and lists one entry per CDR3 protein. The table has hundreds of thousands of distinct CDR3 sequences, about 14% seen once. The sample consisted of blood. The receptors stem from a woman under 30 with Graves' hyperthyroidism.

The count of this clonotype is one. The chain couples TRBV4-2 to TRBJ2-7; TRBD2 matches at 7 bases. The germline gives CDR1 LGHNA, CDR2 YNFKEQ. The CDR3 has 15 residues. After removal of 0 bases from V and 3 bases from J, the junction contained 5 bases not matched to a gene. CDR3 DNA: TGTGCCAGCAGCCAAGAAGCGCGGGAGAGCTACGAGCAGTACTTC. Translated: CASSQEARESYEQYF.

The V and J genes are TRBV7-9 and TRBJ2-7; weak D call: TRBD1 (6 bases). This CDR3 contains 14 residues. V lost 5 bases and J 2 bases, leaving 13 bases between the germline ends. Germline CDR1 SEHNR, CDR2 FQNEAQ (reference sequence). CDR3 region: CASSITRGPYEQYF. The DNA for the CDR3 is TGTGCCAGCAGCATCACCAGGGGACCCTACGAGCAGTACTTC. Full variable domain (rest looked up from reference TRBV7-9 and TRBJ2-7): DTGVSQNPRHKITKRGQNVTFRCDPISEHNRLYWYRQTLGQGPEFLTYFQNEAQLEKSRLLSDRFSAERPKGSFSTLEIQRTEQGDSAMYLCASSITRGPYEQYFGPGTRLTVT.

This clonotype was picked up many times. The genes are TRBV28 and TRBJ2-3; 7 bases map to TRBD1. The CDR3 totals 16 residues. The germline gives CDR1 MDHEN, CDR2 SYDVKM. Trimming took 5 bases from V and 4 from J; bases not matched to a gene: 12. The CDR3 DNA reads TGTGCCAGCAGTCCCCCACAGGGGCTACGCGCAGATACGCAGTATTTT. Translation gives CASSPPQGLRADTQYF.

This clonotype was detected a few times. The V gene is TRBV20-1, the J gene TRBJ1-5; 8 bases fit TRBD1. The CDR3 extends over 16 amino acids. Germline lookup yields CDR1 DFQATT and CDR2 SNEGSKA (reference sequence). V lost 0 bases, J lost 2 bases, and 6 bases stayed unmatched. CDR3 DNA sequence: TGCAGTGCTAGAGATATGGGACAGGCCGGCAATCAGCCCCAGCATTTT. Its translation is CSARDMGQAGNQPQHF.

This clonotype was observed at least ten times. The chain recombines TRBV28 with TRBJ1-5, with D possibly being TRBD1 (5 bases). This CDR3 is 14 amino acids long. V was pared by 5 bases and J by 9 bases, with 17 bases between. Germline CDR1 and CDR2: MDHEN and SYDVKM. CDR3 DNA: TGTGCCAGCAGTCCGGGGGGATCCCCAAGGCCCCAGCATTTT. It encodes CASSPGGSPRPQHF.

This chain uses TRBV10-1 with TRBJ2-1; possible D gene TRBD1, 5 bases. CDR3 length: 15 residues. The germline V gene has CDR1 WNHNN and CDR2 SYGVQD (reference sequence). The germline V and J ends were trimmed by 6 bases and 2 bases, with 14 bases remaining between them. The CDR3 reads CASSQGLPPYNEQFF. DNA of the CDR3: TGCGCCAGCAGCCAGGGCCTTCCCCCCTACAATGAGCAGTTCTTC.

The genes are TRBV29-1 and TRBJ2-5, with 8 bases aligning to TRBD1. The CDR3 loop spans 13 amino acids. CDR1 is SQVTM, CDR2 ANQGSEA, per germline. V gave up 6 bases and J gave up 2 bases; unmatched junction bases: 5. The CDR3 region is CSVSGQGQETQYF. DNA for the CDR3: TGCAGCGTCTCAGGACAGGGACAAGAGACCCAGTACTTC.

This clonotype was counted ten times or more. The genes are TRBV6-5 and TRBJ1-2, with TRBD1 matching 7 bases. The CDR3 is made up of 15 amino acids. V was pared by 0 bases and J by 7 bases, with 8 bases of the junction left unmatched. Germline CDR1 MNHEY, CDR2 SVGAGI. CDR3 residues: CASSYSVQGLGGYTF. The CDR3, as DNA: TGTGCCAGCAGTTACTCCGTACAGGGGCTTGGTGGCTACACCTTC.

The chain is built from TRBV7-9 and TRBJ2-1, with D hard to call. The CDR3 length is 16 residues. V lost 5 bases to trimming and J lost 7 bases, with 21 bases between them. Germline values: CDR1 SEHNR, CDR2 FQNEAQ (reference sequence). CDR3 coding DNA: TGTGCCAGCAGCCCCCCCTCATCCTCTCAACCAAATGAGCAGTTCTTC. This codes for CASSPPSSSQPNEQFF.

In this sample, this clonotype turned up many times. The chain combines TRBV7-8 with TRBJ2-2; 9 bases are shared with TRBD2. The CDR3 sequence is 18 residues long. The trim removed 5 bases at V and 5 bases at J, leaving 15 bases unmatched. Germline CDR1 and CDR2: SGHVS and FQNEAQ. The CDR3 coding sequence is TGTGCCAGCAGCCTCCGGGAGCGGGAGGCCATGGAGACCGGGGAGCTGTTTTTT. Its protein product is CASSLREREAMETGELFF. The full variable domain, its missing parts supplied by reference TRBV7-8 and TRBJ2-2, is GAGVSQSPRYKVAKRGQDVALRCDPISGHVSLFWYQQALGQGPEFLTYFQNEAQLDKSGLPSDRFFAERPEGSVSTLKIQRTQQEDSAVYLCASSLREREAMETGELFFGEGSRLTVL.

CDR3 protein: CASSLSGRVANTGELFF. The CDR3 coding sequence is TGTGCCAGCAGCTTGAGTGGGAGGGTCGCGAACACCGGGGAGCTGTTTTTT. The chain links TRBV7-3 to TRBJ2-2, with 7 positions matching TRBD2. Germline values: CDR1 SGHTA, CDR2 FQGTGA. CDR3 length equals 17 residues. J was trimmed by 0 bases and V by 3 bases; bases with no gene match: 7.

This clonotype was seen repeatedly, ten times or more. The CDR3 DNA follows: TGCGCCAGCAGCCAAGATTGGGGGAGTAGCCCAGATACGCAGTATTTT. Translation: CASSQDWGSSPDTQYF. V and J are TRBV4-3 and TRBJ2-3; D possibly matches TRBD1 or TRBD2 (5 bases each). The germline V gene encodes CDR1 LGHNA and CDR2 YSLEER. The CDR3 sequence is 16 residues long. Trimming removed 0 bases at V and 4 bases at J, with 14 bases between.

The V and J genes are TRBV7-9 and TRBJ2-3, with 7 bases lining up with TRBD1. J was trimmed by 2 bases and V by 2 bases; bases with no gene match: 7. The CDR3 extends over 16 amino acids. CDR1 is SEHNR and CDR2 is FQNEAQ in the germline V gene (reference sequence). CDR3 nucleotide sequence: TGTGCCAGCAGCTTACCCCTCGGGACAGACACAGATACGCAGTATTTT. This encodes CASSLPLGTDTDTQYF. Looking up the rest from reference TRBV7-9 and TRBJ2-3 gives the full variable domain: DTGVSQNPRHKITKRGQNVTFRCDPISEHNRLYWYRQTLGQGPEFLTYFQNEAQLEKSRLLSDRFSAERPKGSFSTLEIQRTEQGDSAMYLCASSLPLGTDTDTQYFGPGTRLTVL.

This chain connects TRBV2 to TRBJ1-4, with 9 bases matching TRBD1. CDR1 and CDR2 (germline): SNHLY, FYNNEI. The length of the CDR3 is 17 residues. The J segment lost 0 bases and the V segment lost 6 bases, leaving 8 bases of the junction unmatched. Written as DNA, the CDR3 is TGTGCCAGCAGCGGGGACACAGGGGGCGCAACTAATGAAAAACTGTTTTTT. Residues: CASSGDTGGATNEKLFF.

This clonotype was seen only a few times. This chain uses TRBV18 with TRBJ2-1; 9 nucleotides align to TRBD1. This CDR3 comprises 16 residues. Germline-derived CDR1 and CDR2 are KGHSH and LQKENI. The trim removed 3 bases at V and 6 bases at J, leaving 9 bases unmatched. CDR3 sequence (DNA): TGTGCCAGCTCACCCCCCGGGACAGGGCCGGTCAATGAGCAGTTCTTC. It translates to CASSPPGTGPVNEQFF.

The V gene is TRBV25-1, the J gene TRBJ1-1; the D gene is possibly TRBD1 (5 bases). Germline CDR1 and CDR2: MGHDK and SYGVNS. This CDR3 comprises 15 residues. V was cut by 2 bases and J by 3 bases, with 13 bases left in between. The CDR3 DNA follows: TGTGCCAGCAGTGAAGGGGGAGTAGCGGACACTGAAGCTTTCTTT. It is translated as CASSEGGVADTEAFF.

This clonotype was counted many times. The chain employs TRBV7-2 and TRBJ1-5; D unresolved. The germline gives CDR1 SGHTA, CDR2 FQGNSA. The CDR3 is made up of 14 amino acids. The V end lost 2 bases, the J end lost 4 bases, and 9 bases lay between the germline ends. The CDR3 region has the DNA TGTGCCAGCAGCTTACACGCAGGAAATCAGCCCCAGCATTTT. This sequence encodes CASSLHAGNQPQHF. Based on the CDR3 plus reference TRBV7-2 and TRBJ1-5, the full variable domain is GAGVSQSPSNKVTEKGKDVELRCDPISGHTALYWYRQSLGQGLEFLIYFQGNSAPDKSGLPSDRFSAERTGGSVSTLTIQRTQQEDSAVYLCASSLHAGNQPQHFGDGTRLSIL.

The chain couples TRBV6-2 or TRBV6-3 to TRBJ2-2; either TRBD1 or TRBD2 may fit D (6 bases each). With 5 bases removed from V and 0 bases from J, the gap between germline ends came to 13 bases. The CDR3 is 16 residues long. Germline V gene sequence: CDR1 MNHEY, CDR2 SVGEGT. As DNA, the CDR3 is TGTGCCAGCAGTCTCAGGGGACTCACGAACACCGGGGAGCTGTTTTTT. This codes for CASSLRGLTNTGELFF.

This clonotype was recorded at least ten times. The chain recombines TRBV5-5 with TRBJ2-1; D gene unclear. Trimming cost V 6 bases and J 1 base, with 8 bases left between them. This CDR3 is 13 amino acids long. Germline values: CDR1 SGHKS, CDR2 YYEKEE (reference sequence). The CDR3, as DNA: TGTGCCAGCACACACGGGTCCTACAATGAGCAGTTCTTC. Translated, it gives CASTHGSYNEQFF.

This clonotype occurred many times. This rearrangement joins TRBV4-1 to TRBJ2-7; 8 bases agree with TRBD2. The trim removed 0 bases at V and 5 bases at J, leaving 6 bases unmatched. The CDR3 loop spans 15 amino acids. Per germline, CDR1 MGHRA and CDR2 YSYEKL. The CDR3: CASSQDGGTSNEQYF. The CDR3 bases are TGCGCCAGCAGCCAAGATGGGGGGACTAGTAACGAGCAGTACTTC.

The chain employs TRBV27 and TRBJ2-2; TRBD2 aligns across 14 bases. Trimming took 5 bases from V and 5 from J; bases not matched to a gene: 10. Germline CDR1 and CDR2: MNHEY and SMNVEV (reference sequence). The CDR3 contains 18 residues. CDR3 in amino acids: CASSTRTSGRTFTGELFF. In DNA, the CDR3 is TGTGCCAGCAGTACTCGGACTAGCGGGAGGACCTTTACCGGGGAGCTGTTTTTT.

This clonotype was observed many times. The chain uses TRBV5-6 and TRBJ1-2; D unresolved. CDR3 length equals 14 residues. Trimming removed 3 bases at V and 4 bases at J, with 13 bases between. Germline values: CDR1 SGHDT, CDR2 YYEEEE. In DNA, the CDR3 is TGTGCCAGCAGCTCTCGGGGTTTTCTCTATGGCTACACCTTC. Protein sequence: CASSSRGFLYGYTF.

This clonotype was recorded many times. The rearrangement links TRBV11-3 to TRBJ1-1; 7 nucleotides line up with TRBD1. Germline assignment: CDR1 SGHNT and CDR2 YENEEA. The CDR3 runs to 14 residues. Trimming at V came to 5 bases and at J to 2 bases, leaving 5 bases not matched to a gene. The DNA for the CDR3 is TGTGCCAGCAGCCCGGACAGGTTTAACACTGAAGCTTTCTTT. This translates into CASSPDRFNTEAFF.

The V and J genes are TRBV7-9 and TRBJ2-1; 12 nucleotides line up with TRBD2. The junction had 15 bases not matched to a gene; V was cut back by 2 bases and J by 4 bases. In germline, CDR1 is SEHNR, CDR2 FQNEAQ (reference sequence). This CDR3 has 20 amino acids. The CDR3 loop is CASSLRRGASTSGGYNEQFF. The CDR3 DNA sequence: TGTGCCAGCAGCTTAAGGCGGGGGGCAAGTACTAGCGGGGGGTACAATGAGCAGTTCTTC.

This rearrangement joins TRBV11-2 to TRBJ1-2; 9 nucleotides match TRBD1. This CDR3 spans 14 amino acids. Germline V lookup: CDR1 SGHAT, CDR2 FQNNGV. Trimming removed 5 bases from V and 6 bases from J; junction bases left unmatched: 7. CDR3 in DNA: TGTGCCAGCAGCCCAGGGACAGGGAGCAATGGCTACACCTTC. Translated: CASSPGTGSNGYTF.